This T cell receptor (beta chain) was profiled in a study of cytomegalovirus exposure and HLA in healthy donors. The overall study: Early on, a data release was issued that held roughly 80 million unique TCRs from HLA-typed donors.

Notes on the study in general: A later analysis showed that HLA-associated TCR beta chains had undergone more clonal expansion than equally common others.

PCR involved 60 Vbeta and 13 Jbeta primers. The repertoire was sequenced with immunoSEQ multiplex PCR; TCRdb's copy has only in-frame clones and lacks some. The table records around 150,000 clones, about 80% of them present only once. About this clone itself: Its specificity is unknown.

Germline assignment: CDR1 KGHSH and CDR2 LQKENI. This CDR3 is 15 amino acids long. With 0 bases removed from V and 5 bases from J, the gap between germline ends came to 10 bases. This TCR derives from a male donor in good health and CMV-seronegative. The chain is built from TRBV18 and TRBJ1-4; D remains unclear. The source material was PBMCs. This CDR3 is CASSPPSIPNEKLFF. CDR3 DNA: TGTGCCAGCTCACCACCGAGCATCCCCAATGAAAAACTGTTTTTT.